This T cell receptor (beta chain) is drawn from a study of blood T cell repertoires in COVID-19 (dated by TCRdb to about 2020). In terms of the full investigation: Collaborator samples came from the United States, Italy and Spain and covered acute and convalescent phases of COVID-19. The prospective study material was composed of cDNA or gDNA derived from T cells, B-cell-depleted T cells, or PBMCs. Subjects who had been exposed to COVID-19, were actively infected with it, or had recovered from it provided the deeply sampled blood TCRbeta repertoires that made up the dataset. The repertoires were made available in a free public database intended to serve as a resource for research on the immune response to SARS-CoV-2. The samples were drawn from the first 160 participants of the ongoing ImmuneRACE study and from 1,254 subjects provided by 6 global collaborators. The sample metadata nearly always contained a de-identified subject ID, COVID-19 status, age in years and sex. Where HLA class I and class II types were available, the types were taken from metadata supplied by the sample provider, not from assay-based typing. The full study reports these points: How much clinical and demographic metadata was included differed by source and by participant, and the metadata was provided uncurated.

This clone was seen only once. What this receptor recognizes is not known. No much larger clonotype is one base removed from it; base qualities were not supplied. TCRbeta CDR3 regions were amplified from genomic DNA by means of the immunoSEQ Assay, a bias-controlled multiplex PCR. Processing in the source paper ran as follows. Within the assay, amplification of reference gene primers was used to estimate how many nucleated cells each sample contained. Sequence reads were collapsed and filtered to measure the absolute abundance of every unique TCRbeta CDR3 rearrangement. For each sample, productive Simpson clonality was calculated by taking the square root of Simpson's diversity index across productive rearrangements. This immuneACCESS table, as held by TCRdb, lists in-frame sequences with V and J called but not all clones. Of the missing ones, under half trace to an unresolved V gene in checked studies; the others have no known cause. That table is the source of V, J and clone size, and D and trimming were worked out from the DNA. Counted in this sample were about 250,000 clones; roughly 90% of them appeared once. The ten most abundant clones make up just under 0.8% of the sample.

The collaborating institutions used their own protocols to collect whole blood in K2EDTA tubes. For TCRbeta analysis, collaborators shipped samples in one of three forms: frozen whole blood, isolated PBMCs, or DNA extracted from either of those sample types. From the germline V gene, CDR1 is SGDLS and CDR2 is YYNGEE. The CDR3, from cysteine to phenylalanine, totals 15 residues. The retained sequence is limited to the CDR3, 45 bases, with the frame set at the first base. V ends up 4 bases short and J 10 bases short, with an unmatched junction base count of 8. The chain is made from TRBV9 and TRBJ2-1, and 13 junction bases match TRBD2. Source material: peripheral blood. This sequence was found in a woman in her 30s with acute or convalescent COVID-19. The sequenced DNA: TGTGCCAGCAGCATTGACGGGACTAGCGGGAAAGAGCAGTTCTTC. Its coded protein is CASSIDGTSGKEQFF.